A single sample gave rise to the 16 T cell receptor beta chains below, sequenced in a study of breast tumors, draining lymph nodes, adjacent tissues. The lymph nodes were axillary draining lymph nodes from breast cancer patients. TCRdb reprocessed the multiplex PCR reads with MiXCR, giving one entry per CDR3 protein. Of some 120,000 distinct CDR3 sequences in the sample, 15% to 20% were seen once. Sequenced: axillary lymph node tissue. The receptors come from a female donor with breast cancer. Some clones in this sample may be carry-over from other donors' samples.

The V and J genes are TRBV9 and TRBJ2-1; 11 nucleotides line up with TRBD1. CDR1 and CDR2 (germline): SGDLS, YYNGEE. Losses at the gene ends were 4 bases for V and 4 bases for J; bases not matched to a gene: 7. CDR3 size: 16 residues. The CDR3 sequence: CASSPRDRGEYNEQFF. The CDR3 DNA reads TGTGCCAGCAGCCCCCGGGACAGGGGGGAGTACAATGAGCAGTTCTTC.

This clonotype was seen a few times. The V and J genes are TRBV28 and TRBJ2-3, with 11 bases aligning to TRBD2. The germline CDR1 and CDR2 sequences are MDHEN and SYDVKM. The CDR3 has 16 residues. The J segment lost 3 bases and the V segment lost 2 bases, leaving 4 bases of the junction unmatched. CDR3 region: CASSLVAGGPTDTQYF. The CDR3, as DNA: TGTGCCAGCAGTTTAGTAGCGGGAGGGCCAACAGATACGCAGTATTTT.

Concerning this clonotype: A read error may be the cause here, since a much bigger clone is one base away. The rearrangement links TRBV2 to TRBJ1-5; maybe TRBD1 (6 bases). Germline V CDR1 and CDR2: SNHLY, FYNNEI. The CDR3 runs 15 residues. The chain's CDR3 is CASTLGDRTSQPRHF. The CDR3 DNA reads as TGTGCCAGCACTCTGGGAGACAGGACCAGCCAGCCCCGGCATTTT. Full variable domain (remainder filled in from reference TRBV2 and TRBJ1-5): EPEVTQTPSHQVTQMGQEVILRCVPISNHLYFYWYRQILGQKVEFLVSFYNNEISEKSEIFDDQFSVERPDGSNFTLKIRSTKLEDSAMYFCASTLGDRTSQPRHFGDGTRLSIL.

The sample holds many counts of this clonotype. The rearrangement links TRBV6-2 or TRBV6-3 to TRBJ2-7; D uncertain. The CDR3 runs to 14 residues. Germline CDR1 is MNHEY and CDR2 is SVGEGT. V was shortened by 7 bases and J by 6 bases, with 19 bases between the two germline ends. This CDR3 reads CASTPDPLSGEQYF. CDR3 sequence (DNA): TGTGCCAGCACCCCGGACCCCCTCTCGGGCGAGCAGTACTTC.

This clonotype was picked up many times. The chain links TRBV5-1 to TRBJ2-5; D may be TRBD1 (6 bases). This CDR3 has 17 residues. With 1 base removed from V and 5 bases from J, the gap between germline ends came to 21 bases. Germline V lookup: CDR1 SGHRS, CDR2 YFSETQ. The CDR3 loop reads CASSLWVDRFLAETQYF. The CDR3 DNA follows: TGCGCCAGCAGCTTGTGGGTCGACAGGTTTTTAGCGGAGACCCAGTACTTC.

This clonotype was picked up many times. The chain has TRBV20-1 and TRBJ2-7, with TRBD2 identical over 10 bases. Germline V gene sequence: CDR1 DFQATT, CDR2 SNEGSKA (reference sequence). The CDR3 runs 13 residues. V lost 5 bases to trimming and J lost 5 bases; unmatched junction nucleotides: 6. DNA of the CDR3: TGCAGTGCTCTGCCGGGACTAGCGAACGAGCAGTACTTC. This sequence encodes CSALPGLANEQYF.

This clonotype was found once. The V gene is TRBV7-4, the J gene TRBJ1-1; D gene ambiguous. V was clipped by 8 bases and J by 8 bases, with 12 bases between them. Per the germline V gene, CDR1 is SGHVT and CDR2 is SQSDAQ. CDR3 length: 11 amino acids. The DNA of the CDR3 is TGTGCCAGCGCAGTTGAAAAAGAAGCTTTCTTT. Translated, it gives CASAVEKEAFF.

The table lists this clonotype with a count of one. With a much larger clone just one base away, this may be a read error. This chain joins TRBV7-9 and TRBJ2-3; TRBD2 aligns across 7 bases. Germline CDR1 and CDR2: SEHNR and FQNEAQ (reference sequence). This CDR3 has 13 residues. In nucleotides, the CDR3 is TGCGCCAGCAGTAGACGGGGGGCAGATACGCAGTATTTT. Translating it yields CASSRRGADTQYF.

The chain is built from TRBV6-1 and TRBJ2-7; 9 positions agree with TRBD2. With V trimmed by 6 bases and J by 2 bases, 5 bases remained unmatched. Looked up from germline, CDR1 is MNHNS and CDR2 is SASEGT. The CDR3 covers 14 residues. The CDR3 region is CASRVTSGAYEQYF. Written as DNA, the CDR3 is TGTGCCAGCAGGGTGACTAGCGGAGCCTACGAGCAGTACTTC.

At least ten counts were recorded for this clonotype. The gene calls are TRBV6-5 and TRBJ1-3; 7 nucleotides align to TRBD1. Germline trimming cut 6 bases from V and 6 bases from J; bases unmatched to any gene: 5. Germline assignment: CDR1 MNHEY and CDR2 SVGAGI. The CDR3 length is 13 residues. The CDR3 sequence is CASSTGEANTIYF. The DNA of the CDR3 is TGTGCCAGCAGCACAGGGGAGGCAAACACCATATATTTT.

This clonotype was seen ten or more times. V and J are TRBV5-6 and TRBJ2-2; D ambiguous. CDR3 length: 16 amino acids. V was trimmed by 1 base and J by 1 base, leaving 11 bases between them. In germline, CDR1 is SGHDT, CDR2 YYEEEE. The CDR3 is CASSLLSPENTGELFF. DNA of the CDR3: TGTGCCAGCAGCTTGCTCTCCCCCGAGAACACCGGGGAGCTGTTTTTT.

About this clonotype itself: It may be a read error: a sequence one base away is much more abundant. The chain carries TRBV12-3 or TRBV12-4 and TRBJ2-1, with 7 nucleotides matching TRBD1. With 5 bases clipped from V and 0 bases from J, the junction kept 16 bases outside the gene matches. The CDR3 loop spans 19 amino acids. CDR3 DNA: TGTGCCAGCAGTACAGGGGTGGTTTTGACAGCGGCCTCCTACAATGAGCAGTTCTTC. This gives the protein CASSTGVVLTAASYNEQFF.

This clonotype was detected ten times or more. The CDR3 bases are TGCGCCAGCAGTGTATCAAGCGGGAGCGACGAGCAGTACTTC. It translates to CASSVSSGSDEQYF. The chain links TRBV10-1 to TRBJ2-7, with TRBD2 identical over 8 bases. The junction had 7 bases not matched to a gene; V was cut back by 4 bases and J by 5 bases. Germline V gives CDR1 WNHNN, CDR2 SYGVQD (reference sequence). The CDR3 contains 14 residues.

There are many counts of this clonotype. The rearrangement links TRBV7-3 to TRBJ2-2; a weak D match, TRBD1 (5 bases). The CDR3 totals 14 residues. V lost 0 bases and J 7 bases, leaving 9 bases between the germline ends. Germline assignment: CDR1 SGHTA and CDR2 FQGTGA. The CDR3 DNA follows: TGTGCCAGCAGCTTAACAGGGGAAGTCGGGGAGCTGTTTTTT. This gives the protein CASSLTGEVGELFF. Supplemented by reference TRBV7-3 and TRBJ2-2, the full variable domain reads GAGVSQTPSNKVTEKGKYVELRCDPISGHTALYWYRQSLGQGPEFLIYFQGTGAADDSGLPNDRFFAVRPEGSVSTLKIQRTERGDSAVYLCASSLTGEVGELFFGEGSRLTVL.

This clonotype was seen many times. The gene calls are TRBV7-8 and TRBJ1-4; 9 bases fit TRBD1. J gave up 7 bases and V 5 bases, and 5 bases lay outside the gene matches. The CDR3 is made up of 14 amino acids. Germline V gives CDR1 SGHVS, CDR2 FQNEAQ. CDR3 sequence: CASSPQGAGEKLFF. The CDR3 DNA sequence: TGTGCCAGCAGCCCACAGGGGGCTGGTGAAAAACTGTTTTTT.

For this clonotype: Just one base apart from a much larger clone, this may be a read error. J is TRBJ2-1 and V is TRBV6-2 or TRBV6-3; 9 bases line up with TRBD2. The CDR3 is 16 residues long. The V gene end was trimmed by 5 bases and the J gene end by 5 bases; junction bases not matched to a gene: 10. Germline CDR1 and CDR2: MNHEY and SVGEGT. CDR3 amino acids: CASSALSGSVHNEQFF. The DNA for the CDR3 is TGTGCCAGCAGTGCCCTTAGCGGGAGCGTCCACAATGAGCAGTTCTTC.